These T cell receptor beta chains were read from a single sample in a study of CD8 T cells in ankylosing spondylitis. Each CDR3 protein gets one entry after TCRdb re-called the 5' RACE reads with MiXCR. The profile shows 180,000 or so distinct CDR3 sequences, under 14% of them singletons. Sequencing was done on a sample of blood, either unsorted or a sorted T cell fraction (not recorded which). The source of these receptors is a male donor with ankylosing spondylitis or in good health (not recorded which). CDR3s include the opening cysteine and the closing phenylalanine or tryptophan. Fields, in order: CDR3 length, V gene, J gene, D gene, clone size, CDR3 DNA, CDR3 protein. D genes are given only for firm matches. Clone size is stated in some rows and not others, as once, few, many or a class when expanded.

16	TRBV11-3	TRBJ2-1	TRBD1	-	TGTGCCAGCAGCTCACCACGGACAGGCCGACACAATGAGCAGTTCTTC	CASSSPRTGRHNEQFF
15	TRBV7-2	TRBJ2-5	TRBD2	few	TGTGCCAGCAGCTTAGGCCTAGCGGGGGCGAAGACCCAGTACTTC	CASSLGLAGAKTQYF
15	TRBV29-1	TRBJ2-6	-	many	TGCAGCGTTGTTGGGGGACCCTCTGGGGCCAACGTCCTGACTTTC	CSVVGGPSGANVLTF
15	TRBV15	TRBJ2-3	TRBD2	-	TGTGCCACCAGCAGAGGGGGACTAGCGGGGAATACGCAGTATTTT	CATSRGGLAGNTQYF
14	TRBV29-1	TRBJ2-5	-	many	TGCAGCGTTGAAGTCCAAGACGGGATGGGCACCCAGTACTTC	CSVEVQDGMGTQYF
16	TRBV29-1	TRBJ1-1	-	many	TGCAGCGTTCTAGGGGGGTCAGAGGGAGTGGGAACTGAAGCTTTCTTT	CSVLGGSEGVGTEAFF
17	TRBV6-5	TRBJ1-6	-	many	TGTGCCAGCAGTTACTCGAATCCAGCCTTCTATAATTCACCCCTCCACTTT	CASSYSNPAFYNSPLHF
13	TRBV5-1	TRBJ2-1	-	many	TGCGCCAGCAGCTTGGTTCAGGACAATGAGCAGTTCTTC	CASSLVQDNEQFF
14	TRBV20-1	TRBJ1-1	-	many	TGCAGTGCTAGAGGCCTCCCAACCAAAGACGGAGCTTTCTTT	CSARGLPTKDGAFF
14	TRBV5-1	TRBJ1-2	-	-	TGCGCCAGCAGCTTTACAGGGCCAGGCTATGGCTACACCTTC	CASSFTGPGYGYTF
16	TRBV5-6	TRBJ2-3	TRBD1	-	TGTACCAGCGCCCTGATATTTGACAGGGACACAGATACGCAGTATTTT	CTSALIFDRDTDTQYF
16	TRBV5-1	TRBJ1-1	-	many	TGCGCCAGCAGCTTTAAAACTCGTGGGACGAACACTGAAGCTTTCTTT	CASSFKTRGTNTEAFF
15	TRBV12-3/TRBV12-4	TRBJ1-2	TRBD1	-	TGTGCCAGCAGTTTCTCAGGACAGGGGGCGCCGGGCTACACCTTT	CASSFSGQGAPGYTF
16	TRBV5-5	TRBJ2-7	-	many	TGTGCCAGCAGCTTGGTTGCGAACCCGACAGCCTACGAGCAGTACTTC	CASSLVANPTAYEQYF
15	TRBV12-5	TRBJ2-1	-	-	TGTGCTAGTGCTCCGGGAGCCCAACGGTACAATGGGCAGTTCTTC	CASAPGAQRYNGQFF
15	TRBV6-1	TRBJ1-1	-	many	TGTGCCAGCAGCCGGAGACCAAACCCCGACACTGAAGCTTTCTTT	CASSRRPNPDTEAFF
13	TRBV20-1	TRBJ1-5	TRBD1	-	TGCAGTGCTCAGGACAGGTTCAATCAGCCCCAGCATTTT	CSAQDRFNQPQHF
17	TRBV6-5	TRBJ1-5	TRBD1	many	TGTGCCAGCAGTTACTCGAACAGGGGAGGAGGCAATCAGCCCCAGCATTTT	CASSYSNRGGGNQPQHF
13	TRBV7-6	TRBJ2-5	TRBD1	many	TGTGCCAGCAGCTTGGACAGGGTAGAGACCCAGTACTTC	CASSLDRVETQYF
12	TRBV12-3/TRBV12-4	TRBJ1-1	-	few	TGTGCCAGCAGTACCCGGCCAGGGGAAGCTTTCTTT	CASSTRPGEAFF
15	TRBV11-2	TRBJ2-1	-	few	TGTGCCAGCAGCCCCCCTCGCACGGCCATCGACATACAGTTCTTC	CASSPPRTAIDIQFF
14	TRBV5-1	TRBJ1-1	TRBD1	many	TGCGCCAGCAGCCGTGAGGGGGCTTTGGTTGAAGCTTTCTTT	CASSREGALVEAFF
17	TRBV4-2	TRBJ2-2	-	-	TGTGCCAGCAGCCGAATAGCAGGTGGAGGCGTTGGCGGGGAGCTGTTTTTT	CASSRIAGGGVGGELFF
13	TRBV10-3	TRBJ2-7	TRBD2	-	TGTGCCACCGGGCGGGGGGAGTACGACGAGCAGTACTTC	CATGRGEYDEQYF
16	TRBV20-1	TRBJ2-2	-	many	TGCAGTGCCGAACCTGCAGGGAATTGGAACACCGGGGAGCTGTTTTTT	CSAEPAGNWNTGELFF
16	TRBV5-1	TRBJ2-3	-	many	TGCGCCAGCAGCTTGTATTCCCGGGGGCAGGGAGATACGCAGTATTTT	CASSLYSRGQGDTQYF
13	TRBV12-3/TRBV12-4	TRBJ1-4	TRBD1	many	TGTGCCAGCACCGACAGGGTCGGTGAAAAACTGTTTTTT	CASTDRVGEKLFF
16	TRBV11-2	TRBJ2-5	TRBD2	-	TGTGCCAGCAGCAAAACTAGCGGGAGTTACCAAGAGACCCAGTACTTC	CASSKTSGSYQETQYF
16	TRBV19	TRBJ2-1	-	-	TGTGCCAGTAGTACCCCGAGGAGAGGGGGAAGGAATGAGCAGTTCTTC	CASSTPRRGGRNEQFF
15	TRBV5-1	TRBJ1-3	-	few	TGCGCCAGCAGCATGGACGTTTTCTCTGGAAACACCATATATTTT	CASSMDVFSGNTIYF
14	TRBV28	TRBJ1-1	-	many	TGTGCCAGCATCCCGGGACGGATGAACACTGAAGCTTTCTTT	CASIPGRMNTEAFF
18	TRBV5-1	TRBJ1-6	TRBD1	-	TGCGCCAGCAGCTTCTCGACAGGGGGTAACTCCTATAATTCACCCCTCCACTTT	CASSFSTGGNSYNSPLHF
14	TRBV5-1	TRBJ1-4	TRBD1	many	TGCGCCAGCAAGCAACAGGGGAGTAGTGAAAAACTGTTTTTT	CASKQQGSSEKLFF
16	TRBV6-5	TRBJ2-5	-	many	TGTGCCAGCAGTTACTCAAGGGGGATCGGGGAAGAGACCCAGTACTTC	CASSYSRGIGEETQYF
15	TRBV5-6	TRBJ2-5	-	many	TGTGCCAGCAGCTTGGGGATGGGTAGCCAAGAGACCCAGTACTTC	CASSLGMGSQETQYF
13	TRBV6-2/TRBV6-3	TRBJ1-3	-	many	TGTGCCAGCACTTCGGGCCTTGGAAACACCATATATTTT	CASTSGLGNTIYF
19	TRBV15	TRBJ2-2	TRBD2	many	TGTGCCACCAGCCCGTGGACTAGCGGGGTCGGGGCCGACACCGGGGAGCTGTTTTTT	CATSPWTSGVGADTGELFF
16	TRBV28	TRBJ1-3	TRBD1	many	TGTGCCAGCAGTTTTAACCCAGGGGGCGCTGGAAACACCATATATTTT	CASSFNPGGAGNTIYF
11	TRBV24-1	TRBJ2-1	-	many	TGTGCCACCATGGGGAACAATGAGCAGTTCTTC	CATMGNNEQFF
14	TRBV5-1	TRBJ2-7	-	-	TGCGCCAGCAGCCTCTCGGACCCGACCTACGAGCAGTACTTC	CASSLSDPTYEQYF
13	TRBV10-3	TRBJ1-5	-	many	TGTGCCATCAGGAAGCAGGTGGATCAGCCCCAGCATTTT	CAIRKQVDQPQHF
17	TRBV20-1	TRBJ2-1	-	few	TGCAGTGCTAGTACATCCGGCACTAGCCCGAGCGGTTACGGGCAGTTCTTC	CSASTSGTSPSGYGQFF
15	TRBV5-1	TRBJ2-1	-	-	TGCGCCAGCAGCTTGGCCTCAGCGGCCTACAATGAGCAGTTCTTC	CASSLASAAYNEQFF
18	TRBV4-2	TRBJ2-7	TRBD1	many	TGTGCCAGCAGCCAAGGGGCCACAGGGGGAATAACGAGGTACGAGCAGTACTTC	CASSQGATGGITRYEQYF
15	TRBV11-2	TRBJ2-3	-	-	TGTGCCAGCAGCTTGCGGGGAGGTGAAACAGATACGCAGTATTTT	CASSLRGGETDTQYF
14	TRBV10-2	TRBJ2-3	-	many	TGCGCCAGCAGTGAGTCGGGACCGTCGGCTACGCAGTATTTT	CASSESGPSATQYF
14	TRBV12-3/TRBV12-4	TRBJ2-7	-	many	TGTGCCAGCAGTTTCTCCACAGGGCCTTACGAGCAGTACTTC	CASSFSTGPYEQYF
13	TRBV29-1	TRBJ2-7	-	many	TGCAGCGTTGGGGGCACGCCTTCCTACGAGCAGTACTTC	CSVGGTPSYEQYF